The next 29 T cell receptor beta chains were all read from a single sample in a study of T cells after yellow fever vaccination. TCRdb re-derived calls from the 5' RACE reads in MiXCR, one entry per CDR3 protein. The repertoire consists of around 600,000 distinct CDR3 sequences, with 9% to 15% occurring once and the leading ten covering more than 13%. Sequences were derived from PBMCs, sampled on the day of the yellow fever booster vaccination. The origin of the receptors is a man aged 25 to 40 who received the YFV17D yellow fever vaccine.

The chain's CDR3 is CASSTEWTGRLPGQGSDTQYF. The CDR3, as DNA: TGTGCCAGCAGCACTGAATGGACAGGGCGTTTACCGGGACAGGGATCAGATACGCAGTATTTT. This chain joins TRBV21-1 and TRBJ2-3; TRBD1 was called by the table and not checked on the DNA. TRBV21-1 is a known pseudogene. The CDR3 covers 21 residues.

The gene calls are TRBV5-1 and TRBJ2-5; a weak D match, TRBD1 (6 bases). Germline loops: CDR1 SGHRS, CDR2 YFSETQ. V lost 0 bases to trimming and J lost 2 bases, with 11 bases between them. The CDR3 totals 15 residues. This chain's CDR3 is CASSLDGTQQETQYF. CDR3 nucleotide sequence: TGCGCCAGCAGCTTGGACGGGACACAGCAAGAGACCCAGTACTTC.

V and J are TRBV5-1 and TRBJ2-4; D ambiguous. The germline gives CDR1 SGHRS, CDR2 YFSETQ. This CDR3 is built from 15 residues. V dropped 5 bases and J dropped 0 bases, with 12 bases sitting between them. The CDR3 nucleotides read TGCGCCAGCAGTCCTATACCCCTAGCCAAAAACATTCAGTACTTC. It yields the protein CASSPIPLAKNIQYF.

The gene calls are TRBV3-1 and TRBJ2-4; 9 bases map to TRBD2. The CDR3 consists of 15 residues. Per germline, CDR1 LGHDT and CDR2 YNNKEL (reference sequence). Trimming removed 4 bases from V and 6 bases from J; junction bases left unmatched: 7. The CDR3 spells CASSPRASGINIQYF. CDR3 coding DNA: TGTGCCAGCAGCCCCAGAGCTAGCGGGATAAACATTCAGTACTTC.

There are a few counts of this clonotype. V usage is TRBV28 and J usage is TRBJ2-1; 9 bases match TRBD1. The CDR3 runs 16 residues. J lost 0 bases, V lost 4 bases, and 4 bases had no gene match. Germline V gives CDR1 MDHEN, CDR2 SYDVKM. The CDR3 sequence: CASSSGQGRSYNEQFF. Here the CDR3 DNA reads TGTGCCAGCAGTTCAGGACAGGGGCGCTCCTACAATGAGCAGTTCTTC.

This chain uses TRBV5-4 with TRBJ1-2; tentative D call: TRBD1 (5 bases). Germline CDR1 is SGHNT and CDR2 is YYREEE (reference sequence). There are 14 residues in the CDR3. V was pared by 0 bases and J by 8 bases, with 14 bases between. The CDR3, as DNA: TGTGCCAGCAGCTTGGGGGCAGGAGAGGGGGGCTACACCTTC. This gives the protein CASSLGAGEGGYTF. Full variable domain (outside the CDR3, taken from reference TRBV5-4 and TRBJ1-2): ETGVTQSPTHLIKTRGQQVTLRCSSQSGHNTVSWYQQALGQGPQFIFQYYREEENGRGNFPPRFSGLQFPNYSSELNVNALELDDSALYLCASSLGAGEGGYTFGSGTRLTVV.

In its sample, this clonotype was seen many times. The V call is TRBV6-5, the J call TRBJ2-5; TRBD1 agrees at 10 bases. J gave up 9 bases and V 8 bases, and 18 bases lay outside the gene matches. CDR3 length: 16 residues. Looked up from germline, CDR1 is MNHEY and CDR2 is SVGAGI. As DNA, the CDR3 is TGTGCCAGCTCGCTTTGGACAGGGGGTACCCCGGGGGCCCAGTACTTC. This encodes CASSLWTGGTPGAQYF.

This chain connects TRBV12-3 or TRBV12-4 to TRBJ2-2, with D perhaps TRBD1 or TRBD2 (6 bases each). Trimming shortened V by 6 bases and J by 1 base, and 27 bases separated the two germline ends. The CDR3 totals 20 residues. The CDR3 sequence is CASSSAGGRLGSGNTGELFF. CDR3 bases: TGTGCCAGCAGCTCGGCCGGGGGCCGACTAGGTAGCGGGAACACCGGGGAGCTGTTTTTT.

The CDR3 region is CATSPISKRTQYF. For the CDR3, the DNA is TGTGCCACCAGCCCTATTAGCAAAAGGACGCAGTATTTT. V and J are TRBV15 and TRBJ2-3; no definite D call. The CDR3 runs 13 residues. Per the germline V gene, CDR1 is LNHNV and CDR2 is YYDKDF (reference sequence). Trimming removed 5 bases at V and 9 bases at J, with 15 bases between.

A few counts support this clonotype. CDR3: CSARRLAALRDTQYF. CDR3 bases: TGCAGTGCTAGACGACTAGCCGCATTACGGGATACGCAGTATTTT. The chain joins TRBV20-1 to TRBJ2-3; 7 bases match TRBD2. J gave up 6 bases and V 2 bases, and 11 bases lay outside the gene matches. The CDR3 sequence is 15 residues long. The V gene's germline CDR1 is DFQATT and CDR2 SNEGSKA (reference sequence).

J is TRBJ1-1 and V is TRBV7-8, with 11 bases that match TRBD1. The CDR3 covers 15 residues. Germline CDR1 and CDR2: SGHVS and FQNEAQ. The junction had 1 base not matched to a gene; V was cut back by 0 bases and J by 4 bases. The CDR3 nucleotides read TGTGCCAGCAGCTTAGCCGGACAGGGGGCCACTGAAGCTTTCTTT. It translates to CASSLAGQGATEAFF.

This chain joins TRBV9 and TRBJ2-7; TRBD1 might be the D (5 bases). Germline values: CDR1 SGDLS, CDR2 YYNGEE. The CDR3 has 13 amino acids. Trimming cost V 6 bases and J 7 bases, with 17 bases left between them. The CDR3 protein is CASNSLGSGEQYF. The CDR3 bases are TGTGCCAGCAACAGCCTAGGCTCAGGGGAGCAGTACTTC.

In its sample, this clonotype was seen a few times. The chain carries TRBV15 and TRBJ1-1; the D gene is possibly TRBD1 (6 bases). This CDR3 region has 16 residues. V lost 6 bases and J lost 6, with 23 bases in between. The germline CDR1 and CDR2 sequences are LNHNV and YYDKDF (reference sequence). This CDR3 is CATSPPPGRGLAEAFF. As DNA, the CDR3 is TGTGCCACCAGTCCACCCCCTGGGAGGGGGTTGGCTGAAGCTTTCTTT.

In this sample, this clonotype turned up a few times. The V call is TRBV20-1, the J call TRBJ2-4; D is undetermined. The CDR3 contains 18 residues. Germline V CDR1 and CDR2: DFQATT, SNEGSKA (reference sequence). V lost 0 bases to trimming and J lost 0 bases, with 18 bases between them. The CDR3 nucleotides are TGCAGTGCTAGAGATCTAAGTTTCGGCCTTCTAGCCAAAAACATTCAGTACTTC. Amino acids: CSARDLSFGLLAKNIQYF.

V is TRBV28 and J is TRBJ2-7; 8 bases are shared with TRBD1. V shed 5 bases and J 3 bases; nucleotides not matched to a gene: 3. CDR3 size: 13 residues. Germline V gene lookup returns CDR1 MDHEN and CDR2 SYDVKM. DNA of the CDR3: TGTGCCAGCAGTCCGACAGGGGACTACGAGCAGTACTTC. It yields the protein CASSPTGDYEQYF.

This clonotype came up a few times. V usage is TRBV10-2 and J usage is TRBJ2-4; D uncertain. CDR1 and CDR2 from the germline V gene are WSHSY and SAAADI. V was shortened by 0 bases and J by 6 bases, with 6 bases between the two germline ends. The CDR3 is 13 residues long. The CDR3 loop reads CASSESSRNIQYF. The CDR3 coding sequence is TGCGCCAGCAGTGAGTCTAGCAGAAACATTCAGTACTTC.

This clonotype came up many times. This chain links TRBV7-2 with TRBJ2-5; 7 bases agree with TRBD2. The CDR3 runs 14 residues. Germline V gene data show CDR1 as SGHTA and CDR2 as FQGNSA. Trimming cost V 3 bases and J 5 bases; bases outside gene matches: 6. The CDR3 DNA sequence: TGTGCCAGCAGCTTCAACAGCGGGAAGGAGACCCAGTACTTC. This sequence encodes CASSFNSGKETQYF.

This clonotype has just a few counts. This chain uses TRBV4-2 with TRBJ2-7, with 14 bases lining up with TRBD2. The CDR3 totals 19 residues. J lost 6 bases, V lost 4 bases, and 17 bases had no gene match. Germline values: CDR1 LGHNA, CDR2 YNFKEQ. The CDR3 reads CASSRRLAGGPIKEGEQYF. In DNA, the CDR3 is TGTGCCAGCAGCCGCCGACTAGCGGGAGGGCCAATCAAGGAAGGCGAGCAGTACTTC.

The chain carries TRBV28 and TRBJ2-7; D perhaps matches TRBD1 (5 bases). V was clipped by 3 bases and J by 9 bases, with 18 bases between them. Germline V gene data show CDR1 as MDHEN and CDR2 as SYDVKM. The length of the CDR3 is 14 residues. The CDR3 loop reads CASSFHGWGRTQYF. DNA of the CDR3: TGTGCCAGCAGTTTCCACGGTTGGGGCCGAACGCAGTACTTC.

The chain links TRBV28 to TRBJ2-6; tentative D call: TRBD1 (6 bases). The germline V gene has CDR1 MDHEN and CDR2 SYDVKM. V shed 10 bases and J shed 0 bases, with 7 bases lying between them. The CDR3 extends over 13 amino acids. CDR3 protein: CATQGSGANVLTF. CDR3 bases: TGTGCCACACAGGGCTCTGGGGCCAACGTCCTGACTTTC.

This sequence joins TRBV5-1 and TRBJ2-1, with 8 bases lining up with TRBD2. The CDR3 loop spans 17 amino acids. V gave up 3 bases and J gave up 7 bases; unmatched junction bases: 15. The germline V gene has CDR1 SGHRS and CDR2 YFSETQ. CDR3 sequence reads: CASSSGLDTQYGNEQFF. CDR3 in DNA: TGCGCCAGCAGCTCGGGACTAGATACCCAATATGGAAATGAGCAGTTCTTC.

This sequence joins TRBV20-1 and TRBJ2-7; 7 positions agree with TRBD1. The CDR3 runs to 14 residues. Trimming removed 5 bases from V and 5 bases from J; junction bases left unmatched: 12. Germline CDR1 DFQATT, CDR2 SNEGSKA (reference sequence). CDR3 residues: CSALIGRGYDEQYF. The CDR3 DNA is TGCAGTGCTCTAATCGGCAGGGGGTACGACGAGCAGTACTTC.

The table lists this clonotype with a few counts. The CDR3 loop reads CSAIEHRPYNEQFF. The CDR3 bases are TGCAGTGCTATTGAGCACCGGCCATACAATGAGCAGTTCTTC. The chain uses TRBV20-1 and TRBJ2-1; D is unresolved. CDR3 length: 14 residues. CDR1 and CDR2 from the germline V gene are DFQATT and SNEGSKA (reference sequence). Trimming cost V 4 bases and J 4 bases, with 14 bases left between them.

The chain combines TRBV7-9 with TRBJ1-5, with D tentatively TRBD1 (6 bases). In germline, CDR1 is SEHNR, CDR2 FQNEAQ (reference sequence). V lost 2 bases, J lost 7 bases, and 9 bases lay in between. CDR3 length: 13 amino acids. CDR3 in DNA: TGTGCCAGCAGCTTACAGGGGAGACAGCCCCAGCATTTT. It yields the protein CASSLQGRQPQHF.

This clonotype occurred a few times. This chain uses TRBV3-1 with TRBJ1-1; weak D call: TRBD1 (6 bases). Germline-derived CDR1 and CDR2 are LGHDT and YNNKEL (reference sequence). The ends were cut back, 7 bases at V and 3 bases at J, with 12 bases in the middle. The CDR3 extends over 13 amino acids. The CDR3 sequence is CASTQGSYTEAFF. In DNA form, the CDR3 reads TGTGCCAGCACCCAGGGGTCCTACACTGAAGCTTTCTTT.

This clonotype was counted a few times. This sequence joins TRBV20-1 and TRBJ2-7; D unclear. Trimming removed 1 base at V and 0 bases at J, with 10 bases between. CDR1 is DFQATT and CDR2 is SNEGSKA in the germline V gene (reference sequence). The CDR3 runs to 14 residues. The CDR3 nucleotides read TGCAGTGCTAGAGTGGGCACAAACTCCTACGAGCAGTACTTC. It yields the protein CSARVGTNSYEQYF.

The chain uses TRBV5-1 and TRBJ1-5; D perhaps matches TRBD1 (5 bases). Germline values: CDR1 SGHRS, CDR2 YFSETQ. Trimming took 0 bases from V and 3 from J, leaving 10 bases between them. The CDR3 has 15 residues. The CDR3 DNA reads TGCGCCAGCAGCTTGGGCGTCAGGGACAATCAGCCCCAGCATTTT. As protein: CASSLGVRDNQPQHF.

This chain links TRBV7-6 with TRBJ2-5; D is ambiguous. The V end was cut by 5 bases, the J end by 2 bases, with 12 bases between. The length of the CDR3 is 14 residues. The germline V gene has CDR1 SGHVS and CDR2 FNYEAQ. The CDR3 bases are TGTGCCAGCAGCGAAGTTGGTATTCAAGAGACCCAGTACTTC. It codes for CASSEVGIQETQYF.

This clonotype was found many times. This sequence joins TRBV20-1 and TRBJ2-7, with a tentative D call TRBD2 (5 bases). V was shortened by 3 bases and J by 1 base, with 10 bases between the two germline ends. The CDR3 extends over 13 amino acids. Germline CDR1 and CDR2: DFQATT and SNEGSKA (reference sequence). DNA for the CDR3: TGCAGTGCTAGTTTCGGGAAATCCTACGAGCAGTACTTC. Its protein product is CSASFGKSYEQYF.